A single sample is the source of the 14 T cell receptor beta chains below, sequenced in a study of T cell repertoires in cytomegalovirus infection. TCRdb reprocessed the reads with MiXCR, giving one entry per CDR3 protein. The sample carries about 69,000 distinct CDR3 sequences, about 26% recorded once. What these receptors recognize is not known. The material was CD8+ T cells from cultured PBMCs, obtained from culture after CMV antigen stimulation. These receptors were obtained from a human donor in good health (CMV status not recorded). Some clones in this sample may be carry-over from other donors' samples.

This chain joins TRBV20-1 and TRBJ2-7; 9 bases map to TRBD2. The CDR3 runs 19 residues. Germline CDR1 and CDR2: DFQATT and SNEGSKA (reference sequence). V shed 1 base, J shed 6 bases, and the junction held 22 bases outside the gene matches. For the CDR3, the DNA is TGCAGTGCTAGAGGGGGCTCTCCCACCCGAATATTAGCGGGGGCCGAGCAGTACTTC. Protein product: CSARGGSPTRILAGAEQYF.

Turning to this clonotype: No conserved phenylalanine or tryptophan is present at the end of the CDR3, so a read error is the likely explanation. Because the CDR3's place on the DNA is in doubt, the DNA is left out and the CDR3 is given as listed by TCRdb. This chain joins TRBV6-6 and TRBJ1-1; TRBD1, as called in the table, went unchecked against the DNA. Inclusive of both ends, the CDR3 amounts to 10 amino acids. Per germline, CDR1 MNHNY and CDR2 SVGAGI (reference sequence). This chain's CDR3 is CASSYSGNTE.

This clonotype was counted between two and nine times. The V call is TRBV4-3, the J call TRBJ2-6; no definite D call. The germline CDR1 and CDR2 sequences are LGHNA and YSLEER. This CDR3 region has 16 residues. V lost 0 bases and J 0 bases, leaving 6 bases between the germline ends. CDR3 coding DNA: TGCGCCAGCAGCCAAGAGGGTTTCTCTGGGGCCAACGTCCTGACTTTC. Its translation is CASSQEGFSGANVLTF.

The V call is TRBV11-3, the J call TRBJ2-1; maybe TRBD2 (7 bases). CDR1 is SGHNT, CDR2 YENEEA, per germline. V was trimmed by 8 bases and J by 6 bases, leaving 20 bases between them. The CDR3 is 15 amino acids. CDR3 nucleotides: TGTGCCAGCTTCGTAAGGGGGGGCGCTTTCAATGAGCAGTTCTTC. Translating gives CASFVRGGAFNEQFF. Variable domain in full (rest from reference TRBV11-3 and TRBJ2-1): EAGVVQSPRYKIIEKKQPVAFWCNPISGHNTLYWYLQNLGQGPELLIRYENEEAVDDSQLPKDRFSAERLKGVDSTLKIQPAELGDSAVYLCASFVRGGAFNEQFFGPGTRLTVL.

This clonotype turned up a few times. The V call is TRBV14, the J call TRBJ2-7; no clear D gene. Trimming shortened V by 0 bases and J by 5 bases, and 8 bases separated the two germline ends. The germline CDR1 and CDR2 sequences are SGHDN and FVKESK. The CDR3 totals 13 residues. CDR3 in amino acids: CASSQDSPHEQYF. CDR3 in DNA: TGTGCCAGCAGCCAAGATAGCCCCCACGAGCAGTACTTC.

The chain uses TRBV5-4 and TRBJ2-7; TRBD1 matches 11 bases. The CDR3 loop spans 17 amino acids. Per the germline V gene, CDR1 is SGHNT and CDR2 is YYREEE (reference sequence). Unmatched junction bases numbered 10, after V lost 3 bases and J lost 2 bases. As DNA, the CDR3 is TGTGCCAGCAGCTCGCGGACAGGGGGCGGTGGGGCCTACGAGCAGTACTTC. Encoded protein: CASSSRTGGGGAYEQYF.

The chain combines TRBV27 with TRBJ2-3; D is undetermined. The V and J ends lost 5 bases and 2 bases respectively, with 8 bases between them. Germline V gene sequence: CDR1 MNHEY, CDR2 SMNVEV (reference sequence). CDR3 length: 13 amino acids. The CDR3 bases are TGTGCCAGCAGTCCACGGATCACAGATACGCAGTATTTT. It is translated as CASSPRITDTQYF.

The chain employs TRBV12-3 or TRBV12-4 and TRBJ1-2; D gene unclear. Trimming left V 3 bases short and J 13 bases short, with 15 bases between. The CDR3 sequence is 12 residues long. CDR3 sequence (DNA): TGTGCCAGCAGTTTTTGGCGCGGGGAGGCCACCTTC. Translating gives CASSFWRGEATF.

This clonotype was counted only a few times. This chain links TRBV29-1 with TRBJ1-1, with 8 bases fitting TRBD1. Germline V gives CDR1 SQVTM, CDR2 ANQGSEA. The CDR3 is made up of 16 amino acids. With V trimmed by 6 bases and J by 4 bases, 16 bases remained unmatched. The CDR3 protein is CSVPGQGAGFVTEAFF. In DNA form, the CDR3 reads TGCAGCGTCCCAGGGCAGGGGGCCGGATTTGTCACTGAAGCTTTCTTT.

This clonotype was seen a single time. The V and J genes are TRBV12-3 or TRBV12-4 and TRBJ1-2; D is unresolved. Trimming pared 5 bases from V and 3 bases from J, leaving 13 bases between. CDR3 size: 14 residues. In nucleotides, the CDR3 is TGTGCCAGCAGTACCGAAGGAACCCACTATGGCTACACCTTC. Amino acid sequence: CASSTEGTHYGYTF.

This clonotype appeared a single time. CDR3 coding DNA: TGTGCCAGCAGCTCACTAGGTGGCAAGCAGTACTTC. This codes for CASSSLGGKQYF. This rearrangement joins TRBV7-3 to TRBJ2-7; possible D gene TRBD2, 5 bases. Germline CDR1 is SGHTA and CDR2 is FQGTGA. The CDR3 runs 12 residues. V lost 4 bases, J lost 8 bases, and 12 bases lay in between.

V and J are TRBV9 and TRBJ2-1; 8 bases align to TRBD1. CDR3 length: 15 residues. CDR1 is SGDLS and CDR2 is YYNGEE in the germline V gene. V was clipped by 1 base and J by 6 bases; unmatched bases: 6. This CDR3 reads CASSVPGGQGNEQFF. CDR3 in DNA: TGTGCCAGCAGCGTACCAGGAGGACAGGGCAATGAGCAGTTCTTC.

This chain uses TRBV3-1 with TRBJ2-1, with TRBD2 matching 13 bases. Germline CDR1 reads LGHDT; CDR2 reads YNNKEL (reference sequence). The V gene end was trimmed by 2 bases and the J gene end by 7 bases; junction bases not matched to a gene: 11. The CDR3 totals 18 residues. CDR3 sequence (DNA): TGTGCCAGCAGCCAACCCGGACTAGCGGGAGTTCGAGGTAATGAGCAGTTCTTC. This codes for CASSQPGLAGVRGNEQFF.

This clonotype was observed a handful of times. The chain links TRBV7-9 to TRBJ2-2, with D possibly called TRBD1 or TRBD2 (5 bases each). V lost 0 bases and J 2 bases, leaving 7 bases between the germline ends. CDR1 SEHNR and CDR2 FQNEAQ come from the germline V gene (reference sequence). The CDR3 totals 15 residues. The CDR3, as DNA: TGTGCCAGCAGCTTAGCTGGGACCAACACCGGGGAGCTGTTTTTT. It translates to CASSLAGTNTGELFF.